This is a list of T cell receptor beta chains from one sample in a study of cytomegalovirus exposure and HLA in healthy donors. Method: immunoSEQ multiplex PCR; TCRdb's copy keeps in-frame clones and lacks some. Found here are 190,000 or so clones, roughly four fifths of them singletons; the top ten hold roughly 1.6%. Sequenced: PBMCs. These TCRs come from a man aged 50 or older in good health and CMV-seronegative. CDR3s include the opening cysteine and the closing phenylalanine or tryptophan. The D gene is left open where the match is weak. Clone size is given for some rows only: seen once, a few or many times, or a class if the clone is expanded.

-,TRBJ2-7,TRBV7-8,-,CASSFSGFAEQYF,TGTGCCAGCAGCTTTTCAGGGTTCGCCGAGCAGTACTTC
-,TRBJ2-7,TRBV28,-,CASTSSTAYEQYF,TGTGCCAGCACCTCGTCGACAGCCTACGAGCAGTACTTC
-,TRBJ2-5,TRBV5-1,-,CASSLGGKLEGTQYF,TGCGCCAGCAGCTTGGGAGGGAAGCTGGAGGGGACCCAGTACTTC
-,TRBJ2-7,TRBV28,TRBD2,CASSPPGGYEQYF,TGTGCCAGCAGCCCCCCCGGGGGGTACGAGCAGTACTTC
-,TRBJ1-2,TRBV18,-,CASSPVGQPTYGYTF,TGTGCCAGCTCACCGGTTGGACAACCCACCTATGGCTACACCTTC
-,TRBJ2-7,TRBV6-5,-,CASSYSSSTGHYEQYF,TGTGCCAGCAGCTACTCGAGCAGCACAGGGCACTACGAGCAGTACTTC
-,TRBJ2-4,TRBV5-6,-,CASRSHHRRGPRAKNIQYF,TGTGCCAGCAGGTCACATCATAGGAGGGGTCCGCGAGCCAAAAACATTCAGTACTTC
-,TRBJ1-1,TRBV6-5,-,CASSYAGEAFF,TGTGCCAGCAGTTACGCGGGAGAAGCTTTCTTT
few,TRBJ2-3,TRBV23-1,-,CASSLPVIGADTQYF,TGCGCCAGCAGTCTTCCGGTGATCGGGGCAGATACGCAGTATTTT
-,TRBJ2-2,TRBV5-6,-,CASSLISRSGELFF,TGTGCCAGCAGCTTGATCAGCAGGTCCGGGGAGCTGTTTTTT
-,TRBJ2-2,TRBV6-1,-,CASSVLQATNTGELFF,TGTGCCAGCAGTGTCTTACAGGCTACGAACACCGGGGAGCTGTTTTTT
-,TRBJ2-5,TRBV11-2,-,CASSLGRDQETQYF,TGTGCCAGCAGCTTAGGCCGGGACCAAGAGACCCAGTACTTC
-,TRBJ1-1,TRBV4-3,-,CASSPQGMNTEAFF,TGCGCCAGCAGCCCCCAGGGCATGAACACTGAAGCTTTCTTT
-,TRBJ2-2,TRBV28,TRBD1,CASSSQGAQNTGELFF,TGTGCCAGCAGTTCACAGGGGGCACAGAACACCGGGGAGCTGTTTTTT
-,TRBJ2-3,TRBV7-9,-,CASSVRGGDTMVADTQYF,TGTGCCAGCAGCGTACGCGGTGGGGACACGATGGTCGCAGATACGCAGTATTTT
-,TRBJ2-7,TRBV4-3,-,CASSQAQGWYEQYF,TGCGCCAGCAGCCAAGCCCAGGGGTGGTACGAGCAGTACTTC
-,TRBJ2-6,TRBV30,-,CATDGGGSGANVLTF,TGTGCGACCGACGGGGGAGGCTCTGGGGCCAACGTCCTGACTTTC
-,TRBJ1-1,TRBV29-1,TRBD1,CSVVTGGNTEAFF,TGCAGCGTTGTGACAGGGGGGAACACTGAAGCTTTCTTT
few,TRBJ2-7,TRBV6-6,-,CASSYAGEQYF,TGTGCCAGCAGTTACGCCGGCGAGCAGTACTTC
-,TRBJ2-7,TRBV5-6,-,CASSFWAQISYEQYF,TGTGCCAGCAGCTTCTGGGCCCAGATCTCCTACGAGCAGTACTTC
-,TRBJ2-3,TRBV29-1,TRBD2,CSVEDREGWTDTQYF,TGCAGCGTTGAAGATCGGGAGGGGTGGACAGATACGCAGTATTTT
-,TRBJ2-3,TRBV18,TRBD2,CASSRTSGRATDTQYF,TGTGCCAGCTCGCGAACTAGCGGGAGGGCTACAGATACGCAGTATTTT
many,TRBJ1-5,TRBV19,TRBD1,CASSTTGGEPQHF,TGTGCCAGTAGTACAACAGGGGGCGAGCCCCAGCATTTT
-,TRBJ2-3,TRBV29-1,-,CSVGRGAGPDTQYF,TGCAGCGTTGGGCGGGGCGCGGGTCCAGATACGCAGTATTTT
-,TRBJ2-7,TRBV27,TRBD1,CASSLTPGRGLDEQYF,TGTGCCAGCAGTTTAACCCCGGGCAGGGGGTTGGACGAGCAGTACTTC
once,TRBJ2-6,TRBV29-1,-,CSVGTGDNVLTF,TGCAGCGTTGGAACAGGCGACAACGTCCTGACTTTC
-,TRBJ2-7,TRBV6-5,-,CASSLRRGRYEQYF,TGTGCCAGCAGTTTAAGGAGGGGTAGGTACGAGCAGTACTTC
-,TRBJ1-1,TRBV7-6,-,CAGSRDPGRTEAFF,TGTGCCGGCAGCAGAGACCCGGGGAGGACTGAAGCTTTCTTT
-,TRBJ2-2,TRBV19,TRBD1,CAIRARDREDSGELFF,TGTGCCATTAGGGCAAGGGACAGGGAAGACTCCGGGGAGCTGTTTTTT
-,TRBJ2-7,TRBV5-5,TRBD1,CASSVTGTDVIYEQYF,TGTGCCAGCAGCGTCACCGGGACAGACGTCATCTACGAGCAGTACTTC
-,TRBJ2-1,TRBV30,TRBD2,CAWSLAANEQFF,TGTGCCTGGAGTCTAGCGGCCAATGAGCAGTTCTTC